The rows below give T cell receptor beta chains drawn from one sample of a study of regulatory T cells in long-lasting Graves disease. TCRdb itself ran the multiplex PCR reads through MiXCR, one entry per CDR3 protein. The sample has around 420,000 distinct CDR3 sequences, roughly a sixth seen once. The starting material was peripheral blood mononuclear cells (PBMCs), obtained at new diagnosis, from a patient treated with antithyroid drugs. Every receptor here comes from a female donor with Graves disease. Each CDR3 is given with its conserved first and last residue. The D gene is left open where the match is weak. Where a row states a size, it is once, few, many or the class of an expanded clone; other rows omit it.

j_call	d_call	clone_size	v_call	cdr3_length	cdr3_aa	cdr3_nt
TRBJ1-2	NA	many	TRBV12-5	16	CASGLVTGLTLYGYTF	TGTGCTAGTGGTTTGGTAACGGGCCTCACACTATATGGCTACACCTTC
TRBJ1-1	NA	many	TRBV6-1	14	CASSNSDLNTEAFF	TGTGCCAGCAGTAACAGTGACTTGAACACTGAAGCTTTCTTT
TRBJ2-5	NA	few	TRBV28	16	CASTLGGVGVQETQYF	TGTGCCAGCACCCTAGGCGGGGTAGGTGTCCAAGAGACCCAGTACTTC
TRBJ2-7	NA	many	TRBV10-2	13	CASSELRVDEQYF	TGCGCCAGCAGTGAGCTGCGGGTCGACGAGCAGTACTTC
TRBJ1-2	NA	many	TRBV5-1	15	CASSLYAARDGGYTF	TGCGCCAGCAGCTTGTATGCCGCCAGGGACGGGGGCTACACCTTC
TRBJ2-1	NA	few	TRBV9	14	CASSVEGGGNEQFF	TGTGCCAGCAGCGTAGAGGGGGGGGGCAATGAGCAGTTCTTC
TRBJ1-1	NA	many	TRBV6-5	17	CASSYTGISGGNTEAFF	TGTGCCAGCAGTTATACGGGGATCTCGGGAGGGAACACTGAAGCTTTCTTT
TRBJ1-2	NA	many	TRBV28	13	CASSFVATDGYTF	TGTGCCAGCAGTTTTGTCGCAACGGATGGCTACACCTTC
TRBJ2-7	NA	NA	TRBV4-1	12	CASSQVSGEQYF	TGCGCCAGCAGCCAAGTGTCCGGTGAGCAGTACTTC
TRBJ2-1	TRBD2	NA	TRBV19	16	CASSMNRGGNYNEQFF	TGTGCCAGTAGTATGAATCGGGGGGGGAATTACAATGAGCAGTTCTTC
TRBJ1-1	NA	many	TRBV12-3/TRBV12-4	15	CASSFGGRSNTEAFF	TGTGCCAGCAGTTTCGGCGGGCGCTCGAACACTGAAGCTTTCTTT
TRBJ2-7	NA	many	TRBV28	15	CASSLWAGAPYEQYF	TGTGCCAGCAGTTTATGGGCAGGGGCCCCATACGAGCAGTACTTC
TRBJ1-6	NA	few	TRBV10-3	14	CAISDRANNSPLHF	TGTGCCATCAGTGACAGGGCAAATAATTCACCCCTCCACTTT
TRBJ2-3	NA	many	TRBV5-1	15	CASSPGFPSTDTQYF	TGCGCCAGCAGCCCAGGGTTTCCTAGCACAGATACGCAGTATTTT
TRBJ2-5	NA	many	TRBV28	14	CASRGRWQGETQYF	TGTGCCAGCAGAGGTCGTTGGCAGGGAGAGACCCAGTACTTC
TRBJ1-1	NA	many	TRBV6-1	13	CASTGVRRSEAFF	TGTGCCAGCACTGGGGTCCGTCGATCTGAAGCTTTCTTT
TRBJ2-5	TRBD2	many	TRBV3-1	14	CASSLGTIQETQYF	TGTGCCAGCAGCCTCGGGACTATCCAAGAGACCCAGTACTTC
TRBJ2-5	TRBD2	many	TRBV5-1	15	CASSLASGIKETQYF	TGCGCCAGCAGCTTGGCCAGCGGGATAAAAGAGACCCAGTACTTC
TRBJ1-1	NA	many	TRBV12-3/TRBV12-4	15	CASSFGVSGNTEAFF	TGTGCCAGCAGTTTCGGAGTATCGGGGAACACTGAAGCTTTCTTT
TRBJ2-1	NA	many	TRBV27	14	CASSYVYPHNEQFF	TGTGCCAGCAGTTACGTGTACCCCCACAATGAGCAGTTCTTC
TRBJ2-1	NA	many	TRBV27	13	CASSLSKGGGQFF	TGTGCCAGCAGTTTATCGAAAGGGGGAGGGCAGTTCTTC
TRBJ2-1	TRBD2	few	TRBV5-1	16	CASSSERGSSYNEQFF	TGCGCCAGCAGCTCTGAGCGGGGAAGCTCCTACAATGAGCAGTTCTTC
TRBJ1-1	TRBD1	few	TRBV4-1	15	CASSRGTGANTEAFF	TGCGCCAGCAGCCGCGGGACAGGGGCGAACACTGAAGCTTTCTTT
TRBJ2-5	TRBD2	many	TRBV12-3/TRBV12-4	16	CASSFRTSGGVETQYF	TGTGCCAGCAGTTTCCGGACTAGCGGGGGGGTGGAGACCCAGTACTTC
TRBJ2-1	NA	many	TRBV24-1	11	CATSDVTEQFF	TGTGCCACCAGTGACGTCACGGAGCAGTTCTTC
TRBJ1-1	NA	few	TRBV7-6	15	CASSTSGGGGTEAFF	TGTGCCAGCAGCACCTCGGGGGGGGGAGGCACTGAAGCTTTCTTT
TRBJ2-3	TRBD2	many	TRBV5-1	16	CASSLGTSGAPDTQYF	TGCGCCAGCAGCTTGGGTACTAGCGGGGCTCCAGATACGCAGTATTTT
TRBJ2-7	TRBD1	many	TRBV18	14	CASSPQWTGHEQYF	TGTGCCAGCTCACCACAGTGGACAGGGCACGAGCAGTACTTC
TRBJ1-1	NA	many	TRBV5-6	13	CASSQGRQFEAFF	TGTGCCAGCAGCCAGGGGAGGCAGTTCGAAGCTTTCTTT
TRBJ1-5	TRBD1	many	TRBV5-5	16	CASSLGTGDSNQPQHF	TGTGCCAGCAGCTTGGGCACAGGGGATAGCAATCAGCCCCAGCATTTT
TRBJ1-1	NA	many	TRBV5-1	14	CASSPSRGRPEAFF	TGCGCCAGCAGCCCCTCTCGGGGACGGCCCGAAGCTTTCTTT
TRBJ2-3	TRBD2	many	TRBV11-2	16	CASSLAGREGTDTQYF	TGTGCCAGCAGCCTCGCTGGGAGGGAGGGCACAGATACGCAGTATTTT
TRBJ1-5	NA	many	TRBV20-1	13	CSAQKRSNQPQHF	TGCAGTGCCCAAAAAAGGAGCAATCAGCCCCAGCATTTT
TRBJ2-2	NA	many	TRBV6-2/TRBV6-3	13	CASRRGNTGELFF	TGTGCCAGCCGTAGGGGGAACACCGGGGAGCTGTTTTTT
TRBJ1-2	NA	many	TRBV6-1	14	CASSVQGASYGYTF	TGTGCCAGCAGTGTTCAAGGGGCGAGCTATGGCTACACCTTC
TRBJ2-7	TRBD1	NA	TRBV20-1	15	CSARSAGTGLYEQYF	TGCAGTGCTAGGTCCGCCGGGACAGGCCTTTACGAGCAGTACTTC
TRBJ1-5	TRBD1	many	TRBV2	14	CASSEGRGSQPQHF	TGTGCCAGCAGTGAAGGCAGGGGGAGTCAGCCCCAGCATTTT
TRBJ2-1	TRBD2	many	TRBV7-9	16	CASSFLAGGPSNEQFF	TGTGCCAGCAGCTTCCTAGCGGGAGGGCCTTCCAATGAGCAGTTCTTC